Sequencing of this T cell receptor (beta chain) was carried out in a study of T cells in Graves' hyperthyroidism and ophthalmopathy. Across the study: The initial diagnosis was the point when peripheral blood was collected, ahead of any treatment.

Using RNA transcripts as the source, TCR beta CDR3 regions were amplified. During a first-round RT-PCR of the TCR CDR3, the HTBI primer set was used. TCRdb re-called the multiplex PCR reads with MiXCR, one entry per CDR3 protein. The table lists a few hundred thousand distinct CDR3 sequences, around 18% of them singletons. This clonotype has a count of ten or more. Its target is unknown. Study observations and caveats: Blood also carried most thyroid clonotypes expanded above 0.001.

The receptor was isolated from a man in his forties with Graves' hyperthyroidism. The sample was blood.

Here the CDR3 DNA reads TGTGCCAGCAGCGGGGGACAACGGAACACCGGGGAGCTGTTTTTT. Protein sequence: CASSGGQRNTGELFF. The chain combines TRBV7-3 with TRBJ2-2, with a possible D match to TRBD1 (6 bases). Looked up from germline, CDR1 is SGHTA and CDR2 is FQGTGA. V was cut by 5 bases and J by 1 base, with 11 bases left in between. CDR3 length: 15 residues.